This entry describes one T cell receptor beta chain. Its antigen is still unknown. The data derive from a study of PD-1 blockade in classical Hodgkin lymphoma. The study's findings and limits: The baseline diversity of complete responders showed similarity to that of newly diagnosed patients.

Following autologous stem cell transplantation, relapse occurred in every patient, and exposure to brentuximab vedotin varied. When best responses were assessed, they were complete response, partial response or progressive disease. CDR1 is SGHAT and CDR2 is FQNNGV in the germline V gene. Germline trimming cut 3 bases from V and 7 bases from J; bases unmatched to any gene: 8. This CDR3 has 15 amino acids. Data came from immunoSEQ multiplex PCR; TCRdb stores just in-frame clones and leaves some out. This sample has about 76,000 clones, with 89% found just once. The source was peripheral blood mononuclear cells (PBMCs), collected at baseline. The receptor was isolated from a human donor with classical Hodgkin lymphoma. This chain uses TRBV11-2 with TRBJ2-2, with 7 bases matching TRBD2. Here the CDR3 reads CASSLTGGVGGELFF. The CDR3 DNA reads TGTGCCAGCAGCTTGACTGGGGGGGTCGGCGGGGAGCTGTTTTTT. The whole variable domain, filled in from reference TRBV11-2 and TRBJ2-2, reads EAGVAQSPRYKIIEKRQSVAFWCNPISGHATLYWYQQILGQGPKLLIQFQNNGVVDDSQLPKDRFSAERLKGVDSTLKIQPAKLEDSAVYLCASSLTGGVGGELFFGEGSRLTVL.